This TCR beta chain was observed in a study of blood T cells in healthy people across ages. Broader study findings: In the absence of known donor CMV status, changes in expanded clonotypes were possibly confounded.

Germline V gene lookup returns CDR1 SGHTA and CDR2 FQGNSA. The CDR3 runs 15 residues. V was clipped by 5 bases and J by 2 bases; unmatched bases: 6. The second PCR ran roughly 7 to 11 cycles with a sample-barcoded 5' primer and J-beta primers. Using its own MiXCR run on the 5' RACE reads, TCRdb lists one record per CDR3 protein. Found here are 700,000 to 1,000,000 distinct CDR3 sequences, around 45% of them singletons; the top ten hold roughly a fifth. This clonotype was picked up many times. Its specificity is unknown. What was sequenced was blood. The chain has TRBV7-2 and TRBJ2-5, with 9 bases lining up with TRBD1. The clonotype originates from a man in his sixties in good health. Here the CDR3 DNA reads TGTGCCAGCAGCGTTCCGGACAGGGGACAAGAGACCCAGTACTTC. Residues: CASSVPDRGQETQYF.